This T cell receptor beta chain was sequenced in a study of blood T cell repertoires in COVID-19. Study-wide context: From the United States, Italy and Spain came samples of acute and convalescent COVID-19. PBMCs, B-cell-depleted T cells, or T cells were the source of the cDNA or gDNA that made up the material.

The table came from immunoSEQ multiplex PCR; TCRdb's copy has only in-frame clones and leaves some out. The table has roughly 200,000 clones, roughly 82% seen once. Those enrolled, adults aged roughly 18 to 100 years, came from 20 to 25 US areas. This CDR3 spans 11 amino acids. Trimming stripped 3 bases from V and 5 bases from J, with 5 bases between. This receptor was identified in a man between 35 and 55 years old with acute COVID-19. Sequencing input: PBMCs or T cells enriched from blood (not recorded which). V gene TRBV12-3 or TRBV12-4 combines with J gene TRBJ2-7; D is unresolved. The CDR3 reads CASSFLHEQYF. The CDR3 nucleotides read TGTGCCAGCAGTTTTCTCCACGAGCAGTACTTC.